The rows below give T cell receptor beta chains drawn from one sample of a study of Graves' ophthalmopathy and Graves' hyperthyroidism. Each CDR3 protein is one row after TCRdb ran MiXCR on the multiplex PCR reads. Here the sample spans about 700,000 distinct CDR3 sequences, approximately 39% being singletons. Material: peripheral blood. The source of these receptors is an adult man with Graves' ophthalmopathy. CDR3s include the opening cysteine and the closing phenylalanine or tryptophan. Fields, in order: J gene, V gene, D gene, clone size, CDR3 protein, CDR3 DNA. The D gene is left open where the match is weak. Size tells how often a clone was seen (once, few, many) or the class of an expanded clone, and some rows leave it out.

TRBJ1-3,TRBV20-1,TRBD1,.,CSARDRGTNTIYF,TGCAGTGCCAGGGACAGGGGGACGAACACCATATATTTT
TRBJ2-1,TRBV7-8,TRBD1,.,CASSPGQGRYNEQFF,TGTGCCAGCAGCCCCGGACAGGGGAGGTACAATGAGCAGTTCTTC
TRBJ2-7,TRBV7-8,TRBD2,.,CASSVGTSRVYEQYF,TGTGCCAGCAGCGTTGGGACTAGCAGGGTTTACGAGCAGTACTTC
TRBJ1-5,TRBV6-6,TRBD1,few,CASSPPTGRSNQPQHF,TGTGCCAGCAGCCCCCCGACAGGGCGCAGCAATCAGCCCCAGCATTTT
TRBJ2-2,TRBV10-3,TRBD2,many,CAITTSGGANTGELFF,TGTGCCATCACAACTAGCGGGGGGGCGAACACCGGGGAGCTGTTTTTT
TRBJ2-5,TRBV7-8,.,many,CASSPGQLEAQYF,TGTGCCAGCAGCCCAGGACAGCTAGAGGCCCAGTACTTC
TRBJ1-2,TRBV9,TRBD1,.,CASSQRQGRGPYGYTF,TGTGCCAGCAGCCAACGACAGGGACGGGGTCCCTATGGCTACACCTTC
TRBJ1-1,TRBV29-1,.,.,CSRQGGTEAFF,TGCAGTCGCCAGGGAGGGACTGAAGCTTTCTTT
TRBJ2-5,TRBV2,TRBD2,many,CASSGVGGDQETQYF,TGTGCCAGCAGCGGTGTCGGGGGGGACCAAGAGACCCAGTACTTC
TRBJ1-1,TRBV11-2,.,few,CASSFLDRNTEAFF,TGTGCCAGCAGCTTCCTGGACAGGAACACTGAAGCTTTCTTT
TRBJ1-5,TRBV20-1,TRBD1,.,CSARRIQGANQPQHF,TGCAGTGCTAGGAGGATACAGGGGGCGAATCAGCCCCAGCATTTT
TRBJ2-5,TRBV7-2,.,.,CASSPAGQLQQETQYF,TGTGCCAGCAGCCCAGCCGGACAGTTACAACAAGAGACCCAGTACTTC
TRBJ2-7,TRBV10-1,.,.,CAVGGAYEQYF,TGCGCCGTAGGGGGGGCCTACGAGCAGTACTTC
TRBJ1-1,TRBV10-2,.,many,CASSGTANTEAFF,TGCGCCAGCAGTGGGACAGCGAACACTGAAGCTTTCTTT
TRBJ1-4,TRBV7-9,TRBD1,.,CASSPDRGDGASTNEKLFF,TGTGCCAGCAGCCCCGACAGGGGGGACGGGGCTTCAACTAATGAAAAACTGTTTTTT
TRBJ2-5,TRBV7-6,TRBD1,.,CASSSTGGEETQYF,TGTGCCAGCAGCTCCACAGGGGGAGAAGAGACCCAGTACTTC
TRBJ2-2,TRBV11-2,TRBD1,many,CASSLEGAGGPTGELFF,TGTGCCAGCAGCTTAGAGGGCGCAGGGGGACCCACCGGGGAGCTGTTTTTT
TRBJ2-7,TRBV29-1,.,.,CSWDPGTAYEQYF,TGCAGCTGGGACCCCGGGACGGCCTACGAGCAGTACTTC
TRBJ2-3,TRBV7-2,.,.,CASSSGQKDTQYF,TGTGCCAGCAGCTCCGGACAGAAAGATACGCAGTATTTT
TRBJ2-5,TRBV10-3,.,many,CAISESEETQYF,TGTGCCATCAGTGAGTCAGAGGAGACCCAGTACTTC
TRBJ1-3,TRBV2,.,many,CASSVDRHSGNTIYF,TGTGCCAGCAGTGTTGACAGGCACTCTGGAAACACCATATATTTT
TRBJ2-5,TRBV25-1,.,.,CASGHRAIAKETQYF,TGTGCCAGCGGGCACAGGGCCATCGCTAAAGAGACCCAGTACTTC
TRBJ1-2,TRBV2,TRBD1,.,CARPGQGNYGYTF,TGTGCCCGCCCTGGACAGGGGAATTATGGCTACACCTTC
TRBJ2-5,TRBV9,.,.,CASSIVAGIGGNGETQYF,TGTGCCAGCAGCATAGTCGCGGGTATCGGCGGCAACGGAGAGACCCAGTACTTC
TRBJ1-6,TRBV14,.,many,CASSQVLPGANSPLHF,TGTGCCAGCAGCCAAGTACTGCCAGGGGCTAATTCACCCCTCCACTTT
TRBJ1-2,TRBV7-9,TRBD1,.,CASSLEDRGLDGYTF,TGTGCCAGCAGCTTAGAGGACAGGGGGTTGGATGGCTACACCTTC
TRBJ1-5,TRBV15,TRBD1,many,CATSRGQGWNQPQHF,TGTGCCACCAGCAGGGGACAGGGTTGGAATCAGCCCCAGCATTTT
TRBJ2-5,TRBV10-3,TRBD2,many,CAIRTSAQETQYF,TGTGCCATCAGGACTAGCGCTCAAGAGACCCAGTACTTC
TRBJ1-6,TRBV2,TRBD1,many,CASRDRTGTNSPLHF,TGTGCCAGCAGGGATCGGACAGGGACCAATTCACCCCTCCACTTT